These T cell receptor beta chains were read from a single sample in a study of yellow fever vaccine responses in identical twins. TCRdb independently ran MiXCR on the RT-PCR reads; one entry per CDR3 protein. In the table there are more than 10,000 distinct CDR3 sequences, 70% to 90% of which are singletons. Material: T cells from blood (PBMCs), unsorted or a sorted subset (not recorded which), obtained before or after yellow fever vaccination (not recorded which). These receptors were collected from a woman in her late teens or twenties who received the yellow fever vaccine. Both conserved end residues are part of each CDR3. The D gene is left open where the match is weak. Some rows have no size entry. The others give once, few or many, or a class for an expanded clone.

- TRBJ1-3 once TRBV4-1 TGCGCCAGCAGCCATCAGAGCGCGGGAAACACCATATATTTT CASSHQSAGNTIYF
- TRBJ1-5 few TRBV10-3 TGTGCCATCAGTGAGTTGGATTACAATCACGGGGTCAATCAGCCCCAGCATTTT CAISELDYNHGVNQPQHF
- TRBJ2-4 - TRBV28 TGTGCCAGCCGGGACGGCGACATTCAGTACTTC CASRDGDIQYF
- TRBJ1-1 few TRBV11-2 TGTGCCAGCAGCCTACGACAGAACACTGAAGCTTTCTTT CASSLRQNTEAFF
- TRBJ1-5 - TRBV7-2 TGTGCCAGCAGCTTGGCGGACCAGCCCCAGCATTTT CASSLADQPQHF
- TRBJ2-3 - TRBV2 TGTGCCAGCAGTGATGAAGATACGCAGTATTTT CASSDEDTQYF
TRBD1 TRBJ1-1 - TRBV7-6 TGTGCCAGCAGCTTAGCGGGACAGGGGGCAGAAGCTTTCTTT CASSLAGQGAEAFF
TRBD1 TRBJ2-5 - TRBV10-1 TGCGCCAGCAGTGAGTCGGGACAGGGTCGCTCTGAGACCCAGTACTTC CASSESGQGRSETQYF
- TRBJ2-7 - TRBV20-1 TGCAGTGCGTGGGGCCCCAACTACGAGCAGTACTTC CSAWGPNYEQYF
- TRBJ2-1 - TRBV29-1 TGCAGCGTTGAAGATTTCCCGCCGGAGCAGTTCTTC CSVEDFPPEQFF
- TRBJ2-7 few TRBV20-1 TGCAGTGCTAGAGTCAGGGAAGGCTACGAGCAGTACTTC CSARVREGYEQYF
- TRBJ1-2 - TRBV10-3 TGTGCCATCAGTGAGTTCGGGGGGCGCAGTGGCTACACCTTC CAISEFGGRSGYTF
- TRBJ1-1 few TRBV12-3/TRBV12-4 TGTGCCAGCAGTTTCGAAAGGCCTCTCATGAACACTGAAGCTTTCTTT CASSFERPLMNTEAFF
- TRBJ2-2 - TRBV4-3 TGCGCCAGCAGCCGAACCTTCGGACAGTACACCGGGGAGCTGTTTTTT CASSRTFGQYTGELFF
- TRBJ2-7 - TRBV7-9 TGTGCCAGCAGCTCCGAATACGAGCAGTACTTC CASSSEYEQYF
- TRBJ2-1 - TRBV5-4 TGTGCCAGCAGCTTGATAGACCATGAGCAGTTCTTC CASSLIDHEQFF
- TRBJ1-5 few TRBV12-3/TRBV12-4 TGTGCCAGCAGCCACCGGCTCCCAAGCAATCAGCCCCAGCATTTT CASSHRLPSNQPQHF
- TRBJ2-5 - TRBV7-9 TGTGCCAGCAGCTTAACCGGGACTTCAAAAGAGACCCAGTACTTC CASSLTGTSKETQYF
- TRBJ1-5 - TRBV2 TGTGCCAGCAGCAGGGTTACTCAGCCCCAGCATTTT CASSRVTQPQHF
TRBD2 TRBJ2-7 - TRBV4-3 TGCGCCAGCAGCCAAGAACGTAGCGGGAGAGGAGTACTAAGCGAGCAGTACTTC CASSQERSGRGVLSEQYF
TRBD1 TRBJ1-6 - TRBV2 TGTGCCAGCAGTCAAGGACAGGGGGCGGTTTCACCCCTCCACTTT CASSQGQGAVSPLHF
TRBD1 TRBJ1-2 - TRBV11-2 TGTGCCAGCAGCTTAGAATATGCGGGACAGAGTAACTATGGCTACACCTTC CASSLEYAGQSNYGYTF
- TRBJ2-5 - TRBV12-3/TRBV12-4 TGTGCCAGCACCATAGGGGTAGGTCCGGAGACCCAGTACTTC CASTIGVGPETQYF
TRBD1 TRBJ2-5 once TRBV6-5 TGTGCCAGCAGTTACTCGGGACAGCAAGAGACCCAGTACTTC CASSYSGQQETQYF
- TRBJ2-7 once TRBV4-3 TGCGCCAGCAGCCAAGTGAGGGGGAGCTCCTACGAGCAGTACTTC CASSQVRGSSYEQYF
- TRBJ2-3 - TRBV18 TGTGCCAGCTCACCACTCCATTTCACAGATACGCAGTATTTT CASSPLHFTDTQYF
- TRBJ2-7 - TRBV29-1 TGCAGCGTGGCCGTTATCGGGACTTCCCTGGGTGAGCAGTACTTC CSVAVIGTSLGEQYF
TRBD1 TRBJ2-1 - TRBV2 TGTGCCAGCAGTGCCCAGGACAGGGTTGGTGAGCAGTTCTTC CASSAQDRVGEQFF
TRBD2 TRBJ2-1 - TRBV12-3/TRBV12-4 TGTGCCAGCAGTTCGATAGCGGGAGGGCCGGATGAGCAGTTCTTC CASSSIAGGPDEQFF
- TRBJ2-1 - TRBV18 TGTGCCAGCTCCCGGGGGAGCCCCAATGAGCAGTTCTTC CASSRGSPNEQFF
- TRBJ2-7 once TRBV5-4 TGTGCCAGCAGCTTGGAGCTGGGCCCCTACGAGCAGTACTTC CASSLELGPYEQYF
- TRBJ2-1 once TRBV5-4 TGTGCCAGCAGAGCCCCGGCTGCGACCTACAATGAGCAGTTCTTC CASRAPAATYNEQFF
TRBD1 TRBJ2-1 once TRBV24-1 TGTGCCACCAGTGATTTGCAGGGACAGGGCTATGAGCAGTTCTTC CATSDLQGQGYEQFF
- TRBJ1-6 - TRBV10-1 TGCGCCAGCAGGGCTGCATCACCCCTCCACTTT CASRAASPLHF
- TRBJ2-7 - TRBV12-3/TRBV12-4 TGTGCCAGCAGGGCTGACGGCTCCTACGAGCAGTACTTC CASRADGSYEQYF
- TRBJ2-3 few TRBV28 TGTGCCAGCAGCTACACAGATACGCAGTATTTT CASSYTDTQYF
- TRBJ2-1 - TRBV20-1 TGCAGTGCTAGCGATAGTCTTCATGAGCAGTTCTTC CSASDSLHEQFF
- TRBJ2-3 - TRBV11-3 TGTGCCAGCAGCGTCTACCGGGGGGCTAGCACAGATACGCAGTATTTT CASSVYRGASTDTQYF
- TRBJ2-7 - TRBV4-1 TGCGCCAGCAGCCAGGCAACGACAGGAATCTCCTACGAGCAGTACTTC CASSQATTGISYEQYF
TRBD2 TRBJ2-7 - TRBV29-1 TGCAGCGTTCTGCTAGCGGGGGTCTACGAGCAGTACTTC CSVLLAGVYEQYF
- TRBJ2-7 once TRBV2 TGTGCCAGCAGAGAGGGGCCCTACGAGCAGTACTTC CASREGPYEQYF
- TRBJ2-7 once TRBV7-8 TGTGCCAGCAGCAGGGAGAGGACCTACGAGCAGTACTTC CASSRERTYEQYF
- TRBJ2-1 - TRBV11-1 TGTGCCAGCAGCTTAACTTGGGATCCATCCAATGAGCAGTTCTTC CASSLTWDPSNEQFF
- TRBJ1-1 - TRBV3-1 TGTGCCAGCAGCCAAGAGGGACCGAACACTGAAGCTTTCTTT CASSQEGPNTEAFF
- TRBJ2-3 - TRBV11-3 TGTGCCAGCAGCTCCTACATGGATACGCAGTATTTT CASSSYMDTQYF
- TRBJ1-2 few TRBV19 TGTGCCAGTACCCCCTCCAAGGGAAACTATGGCTACACCTTC CASTPSKGNYGYTF
- TRBJ2-1 - TRBV7-3 TGTGCCAGCAGCCCCGATAAAGGGTCAGGTGAGCAGTTCTTC CASSPDKGSGEQFF
- TRBJ2-1 - TRBV23-1 TGCGCCAGCAGTCCGGGGCTCCAAACAATAAGCTCCTACAATGAGCAGTTCTTC CASSPGLQTISSYNEQFF
- TRBJ2-4 - TRBV7-2 TGTGCCAGCAGCTTAACACCGCTAGCCAAAAACATTCAGTACTTC CASSLTPLAKNIQYF
TRBD1 TRBJ2-2 once TRBV18 TGTGCCAGCTCACCACCTCAGGGGGCTCCGAACACCGGGGAGCTGTTTTTT CASSPPQGAPNTGELFF
- TRBJ2-3 - TRBV11-3 TGTGCCAGCAGCTTATACGATACGCAGTATTTT CASSLYDTQYF
- TRBJ1-6 - TRBV29-1 TGCAGCGTGCGGTACGGCGACTATAATTCACCCCTCCACTTT CSVRYGDYNSPLHF
- TRBJ2-1 few TRBV24-1 TGTGCCACCAGTGACCCCCGGGCCGGGAATGAGCAGTTCTTC CATSDPRAGNEQFF
TRBD1 TRBJ1-2 - TRBV6-1 TGTGCCAGCAGCCGCTCGGGACAGGTGATACTTCATGGCTACACCTTC CASSRSGQVILHGYTF
- TRBJ1-2 - TRBV3-1 TGTGCCAGCAGCCAGGGCGCCCAGCCTAATGGCTACACCTTC CASSQGAQPNGYTF
- TRBJ2-1 - TRBV28 TGTGCCAGCAGCTCCCCCGCAATCTCCTACAATGAGCAGTTCTTC CASSSPAISYNEQFF
- TRBJ1-1 - TRBV29-1 TGCAGCGTTAACAGGGTGGGGACTGAAGCTTTCTTT CSVNRVGTEAFF
- TRBJ2-3 - TRBV12-3/TRBV12-4 TGTGCCAGCAGCTCCAGCACAGATACGCAGTATTTT CASSSSTDTQYF
- TRBJ1-5 - TRBV20-1 TGCAGTGCTAGATGGGGGTTCAATCAGCCCCAGCATTTT CSARWGFNQPQHF
- TRBJ2-2 once TRBV9 TGTGCCAGCAGCCCGGGGACCTGGAATTCTGGCGGGGAGCTGTTTTTT CASSPGTWNSGGELFF